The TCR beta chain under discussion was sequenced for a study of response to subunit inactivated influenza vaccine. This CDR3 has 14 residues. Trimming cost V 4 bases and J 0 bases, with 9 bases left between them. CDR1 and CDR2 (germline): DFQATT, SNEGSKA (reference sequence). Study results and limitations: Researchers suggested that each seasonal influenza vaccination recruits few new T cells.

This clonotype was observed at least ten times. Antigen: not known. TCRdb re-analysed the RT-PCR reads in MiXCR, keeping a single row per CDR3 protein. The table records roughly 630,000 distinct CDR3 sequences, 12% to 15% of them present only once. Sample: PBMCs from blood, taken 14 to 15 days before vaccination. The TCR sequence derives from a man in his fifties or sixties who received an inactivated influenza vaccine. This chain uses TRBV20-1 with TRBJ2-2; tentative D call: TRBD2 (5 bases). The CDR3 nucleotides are TGCAGTGCTATTGGAGGTCCGAACACCGGGGAGCTGTTTTTT. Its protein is CSAIGGPNTGELFF.